A selection of T cell receptor beta chains follows, all from one sample in a study of Graves' ophthalmopathy and Graves' hyperthyroidism. Each CDR3 protein gets one entry after TCRdb re-called the multiplex PCR reads with MiXCR. The sample includes approximately 410,000 distinct CDR3 sequences, about 16% seen only once; the top ten take around 7%. The source material was peripheral blood. The receptors were sampled from a young woman with stable Graves' hyperthyroidism. CDR3s include the opening cysteine and the closing phenylalanine or tryptophan. Fields, in order: CDR3 DNA, CDR3 protein, J gene, clone size, D gene, V gene. D genes are given only for firm matches. Some rows mark clone size as missing; the rest say once, few, many or name a class of expanded clone.

CDR3 DNA: TGCAGTGCTAGAGGCGGGGGGACAGGTGGTGGTGGAAACACTGAAGCTTTCTTT
CDR3 protein: CSARGGGTGGGGNTEAFF
J gene: TRBJ1-1
clone size: many
D gene: TRBD1
V gene: TRBV20-1

CDR3 DNA: TGTGCCAGCAGCCCCAATCGTGGTCAGCTGACCAACTATGGCTACACCTTC
CDR3 protein: CASSPNRGQLTNYGYTF
J gene: TRBJ1-2
clone size: many
D gene: -
V gene: TRBV14

CDR3 DNA: TGTGCCAGCAGTGAACCGTTTGGGGCAAAAGCCTCCTACGAGCAGTACTTC
CDR3 protein: CASSEPFGAKASYEQYF
J gene: TRBJ2-7
clone size: many
D gene: -
V gene: TRBV2

CDR3 DNA: TGTGCCAGCAGTCTGGGACAGGGAGGAGGGGAGACCCAGTACTTC
CDR3 protein: CASSLGQGGGETQYF
J gene: TRBJ2-5
clone size: -
D gene: TRBD1
V gene: TRBV12-3/TRBV12-4

CDR3 DNA: TGTGCCAGCAGTGAAGCGCCGGCGGGGCAAGAGACCCAGTACTTC
CDR3 protein: CASSEAPAGQETQYF
J gene: TRBJ2-5
clone size: few
D gene: -
V gene: TRBV2

CDR3 DNA: TGTGTCAGTAGTACGGGACAAAACCAAGAGACCCAGTACTTC
CDR3 protein: CVSSTGQNQETQYF
J gene: TRBJ2-5
clone size: many
D gene: -
V gene: TRBV19

CDR3 DNA: TGCGCCAGCAGCTGGGACAGGGCCTCTGGGGCCAACGTCCTGACTTTC
CDR3 protein: CASSWDRASGANVLTF
J gene: TRBJ2-6
clone size: -
D gene: TRBD1
V gene: TRBV5-1

CDR3 DNA: TGTGCTAGTGGCCTAGCGGGGGTCACAGATACGCAGTATTTT
CDR3 protein: CASGLAGVTDTQYF
J gene: TRBJ2-3
clone size: -
D gene: TRBD2
V gene: TRBV12-5

CDR3 DNA: TGTGCCAGCTCAGGGGCCTGGACTCCCGAGGGGGAGCAGTACTTC
CDR3 protein: CASSGAWTPEGEQYF
J gene: TRBJ2-7
clone size: few
D gene: -
V gene: TRBV18

CDR3 DNA: TGTGCCAGCAGTGAAGGAATACTTTCAACGGGAACTGAAGCTTTCTTT
CDR3 protein: CASSEGILSTGTEAFF
J gene: TRBJ1-1
clone size: many
D gene: -
V gene: TRBV2

CDR3 DNA: TGTGCCAGCAGCTATAGGGGAGGCAACTACACCTTC
CDR3 protein: CASSYRGGNYTF
J gene: TRBJ1-2
clone size: many
D gene: -
V gene: TRBV7-2

CDR3 DNA: TGCGCCAGCAGCCAAGGGGCCAGGAAGGGGGAGACCCAGTACTTC
CDR3 protein: CASSQGARKGETQYF
J gene: TRBJ2-5
clone size: -
D gene: -
V gene: TRBV4-1

CDR3 DNA: TGCAGTGCTAGTAGGGGGCAGGTCCAAGAGACCCAGTACTTT
CDR3 protein: CSASRGQVQETQYF
J gene: TRBJ2-5
clone size: many
D gene: TRBD1
V gene: TRBV20-1

CDR3 DNA: TGTGCCAGCGCCCTAGGCAGGGTCGGTTATGGCTACACCTTC
CDR3 protein: CASALGRVGYGYTF
J gene: TRBJ1-2
clone size: many
D gene: -
V gene: TRBV6-1

CDR3 DNA: TGTGCCAGCAGCACCGGGACTAGCGTCAATGAGCAGTTCTTC
CDR3 protein: CASSTGTSVNEQFF
J gene: TRBJ2-1
clone size: -
D gene: TRBD2
V gene: TRBV12-3/TRBV12-4

CDR3 DNA: TGTGCCAGCAGCCGGTCGGTGAGCGAGCAGTACTTC
CDR3 protein: CASSRSVSEQYF
J gene: TRBJ2-7
clone size: many
D gene: -
V gene: TRBV3-1

CDR3 DNA: TGTGCCAGCAGCCAATTTCTAGCGGAAGAGACCCAGTACTTC
CDR3 protein: CASSQFLAEETQYF
J gene: TRBJ2-5
clone size: few
D gene: TRBD2
V gene: TRBV3-1

CDR3 DNA: TGTGCCAGCGGGGGCTCAGCCTACAACTATGGCTACACCTTC
CDR3 protein: CASGGSAYNYGYTF
J gene: TRBJ1-2
clone size: many
D gene: -
V gene: TRBV27

CDR3 DNA: TGTGCCAGCAGCGTAGCTTGGGGGAAGAACTACGAGCAGTACTTC
CDR3 protein: CASSVAWGKNYEQYF
J gene: TRBJ2-7
clone size: many
D gene: -
V gene: TRBV9

CDR3 DNA: TGCAGTGCGAACCGGGGTAGCAATCAGCCCCAGCATTTT
CDR3 protein: CSANRGSNQPQHF
J gene: TRBJ1-5
clone size: -
D gene: -
V gene: TRBV20-1

CDR3 DNA: TGTGCCACCCAGTTGAGTTCGGGTGGAAACACCATATATTTT
CDR3 protein: CATQLSSGGNTIYF
J gene: TRBJ1-3
clone size: many
D gene: -
V gene: TRBV6-5

CDR3 DNA: TGTGCCAGTAGTCCCGCCTACAGAAGGGACGAGCAGTACTTC
CDR3 protein: CASSPAYRRDEQYF
J gene: TRBJ2-7
clone size: many
D gene: -
V gene: TRBV19

CDR3 DNA: TGTGCCAGCAGCTCGACAGGGGAGGATCAGCCCCAGCATTTT
CDR3 protein: CASSSTGEDQPQHF
J gene: TRBJ1-5
clone size: many
D gene: TRBD1
V gene: TRBV5-5

CDR3 DNA: TGTGCCAGCAGCCCCGGGAGCTCCCGGGAAGGGCAGTACTTC
CDR3 protein: CASSPGSSREGQYF
J gene: TRBJ2-7
clone size: few
D gene: -
V gene: TRBV11-1

CDR3 DNA: TGTGCCAGTAGTATTGGGGACAGTCAGCCCCAGCATTTT
CDR3 protein: CASSIGDSQPQHF
J gene: TRBJ1-5
clone size: -
D gene: TRBD1
V gene: TRBV19

CDR3 DNA: TGCAGTGCTAGAGTAGACGGGCAAGAGACCCAGTACTTC
CDR3 protein: CSARVDGQETQYF
J gene: TRBJ2-5
clone size: -
D gene: -
V gene: TRBV20-1

CDR3 DNA: TGTGCCAGCAGCCAAGGGGACAGGGATTACACTGAAGCTTTCTTT
CDR3 protein: CASSQGDRDYTEAFF
J gene: TRBJ1-1
clone size: many
D gene: TRBD1
V gene: TRBV4-2

CDR3 DNA: TGTGCCAGCAGCTTAGTCAGAGCCAGCTATAGCAATCAGCCCCAGCATTTT
CDR3 protein: CASSLVRASYSNQPQHF
J gene: TRBJ1-5
clone size: many
D gene: -
V gene: TRBV11-2

CDR3 DNA: TGTGCCAGCAACTTCGGAGGGCAGCCCCAGCATTTT
CDR3 protein: CASNFGGQPQHF
J gene: TRBJ1-5
clone size: -
D gene: -
V gene: TRBV12-3/TRBV12-4

CDR3 DNA: TGTGCCATCAGTGGAGGGGGGCAATACGAGCAGTACTTC
CDR3 protein: CAISGGGQYEQYF
J gene: TRBJ2-7
clone size: many
D gene: -
V gene: TRBV10-3

CDR3 DNA: TGTGCCACCAGCAGTACAGACAGAGCCTATGGCTACACCTTC
CDR3 protein: CATSSTDRAYGYTF
J gene: TRBJ1-2
clone size: many
D gene: -
V gene: TRBV15

CDR3 DNA: TGTGCCAGTATTCCCGGGACAGCACGGGACACTGAAGCTTTCTTT
CDR3 protein: CASIPGTARDTEAFF
J gene: TRBJ1-1
clone size: many
D gene: TRBD1
V gene: TRBV19

CDR3 DNA: TGTGCCAGCAGCTTAACCCTGACGGACTTCATATCCTACGAGCAGTACTTC
CDR3 protein: CASSLTLTDFISYEQYF
J gene: TRBJ2-7
clone size: many
D gene: -
V gene: TRBV11-1

CDR3 DNA: TGTGCCAGTACCTCGGCAGGGCAGGCTGAAGCTTTCTTT
CDR3 protein: CASTSAGQAEAFF
J gene: TRBJ1-1
clone size: many
D gene: -
V gene: TRBV19

CDR3 DNA: TGTGCCAGCAGTTTAGGCGGAACGAGCTCCTACGAGCAGTACTTC
CDR3 protein: CASSLGGTSSYEQYF
J gene: TRBJ2-7
clone size: many
D gene: -
V gene: TRBV12-3/TRBV12-4

CDR3 DNA: TGCGCGGGGTCTCAACTCAGGGGTAACTATGGCTACACCTTC
CDR3 protein: CAGSQLRGNYGYTF
J gene: TRBJ1-2
clone size: many
D gene: -
V gene: TRBV6-1

CDR3 DNA: TGCAGTGCCCCACAGGGCCCCAATCAGCCCCAGCATTTT
CDR3 protein: CSAPQGPNQPQHF
J gene: TRBJ1-5
clone size: few
D gene: -
V gene: TRBV20-1

CDR3 DNA: TGTGCCAGCAGCTTAGTCTGGGGTGACATTATCCAAGAGACCCAGTACTTC
CDR3 protein: CASSLVWGDIIQETQYF
J gene: TRBJ2-5
clone size: many
D gene: -
V gene: TRBV11-3

CDR3 DNA: TGTGCCAGCAGGGGGACAGAGAGCTCCTACGAGCAGTACTTC
CDR3 protein: CASRGTESSYEQYF
J gene: TRBJ2-7
clone size: many
D gene: TRBD1
V gene: TRBV2

CDR3 DNA: TGTGCCAGCAGCGCACTGGACGGGACAACCCAGCATTTT
CDR3 protein: CASSALDGTTQHF
J gene: TRBJ1-5
clone size: many
D gene: -
V gene: TRBV7-9

CDR3 DNA: TGCAGTGCTAGCTCCTTGCCCGGTTACGAGCAGTACTTC
CDR3 protein: CSASSLPGYEQYF
J gene: TRBJ2-7
clone size: few
D gene: -
V gene: TRBV20-1

CDR3 DNA: TGTGCCAGCAGCTTAGGAAGTAACGGGGTCACCGGGGAGCTGTTTTTT
CDR3 protein: CASSLGSNGVTGELFF
J gene: TRBJ2-2
clone size: few
D gene: -
V gene: TRBV7-8

CDR3 DNA: TGTGCCACCAGTGATTCCAGCGTGCCTCAGGGCTACACCTTC
CDR3 protein: CATSDSSVPQGYTF
J gene: TRBJ1-2
clone size: many
D gene: -
V gene: TRBV24-1

CDR3 DNA: TGTGCCAGCAGTTTACTGCTAGCTAACTATGGCTACACCTTC
CDR3 protein: CASSLLLANYGYTF
J gene: TRBJ1-2
clone size: many
D gene: -
V gene: TRBV12-3/TRBV12-4

CDR3 DNA: TGTGCCAGCAGCTTAGGAGGCGAGGGAAGCTCCTATAATTCACCCCTCCACTTT
CDR3 protein: CASSLGGEGSSYNSPLHF
J gene: TRBJ1-6
clone size: many
D gene: -
V gene: TRBV7-6

CDR3 DNA: TGTGCCAGCAGCCCAGACAGGGAGGTTTATGGCTACACCTTC
CDR3 protein: CASSPDREVYGYTF
J gene: TRBJ1-2
clone size: many
D gene: TRBD1
V gene: TRBV5-4

CDR3 DNA: TGCGCCAGCAGCTTGGCATCGGACAGGGGCTACGAGCAGTACTTC
CDR3 protein: CASSLASDRGYEQYF
J gene: TRBJ2-7
clone size: many
D gene: TRBD1
V gene: TRBV5-1

CDR3 DNA: TGTGCCAGCAGTGAATTGGCAGGGGGGAACACTGAAGCTTTCTTT
CDR3 protein: CASSELAGGNTEAFF
J gene: TRBJ1-1
clone size: few
D gene: TRBD1
V gene: TRBV6-1

CDR3 DNA: TGTGCCAGCAGCTTGACAGGGGCGGATGGCTACACCTTC
CDR3 protein: CASSLTGADGYTF
J gene: TRBJ1-2
clone size: many
D gene: TRBD1
V gene: TRBV7-2

CDR3 DNA: TGCAGTGCAAAGCGGACTGAAGCTTTCTTT
CDR3 protein: CSAKRTEAFF
J gene: TRBJ1-1
clone size: many
D gene: -
V gene: TRBV20-1

CDR3 DNA: TGTGCCAGCAGCCCCACAGGGGGCAGATTCCAAGAGACCCAGTACTTC
CDR3 protein: CASSPTGGRFQETQYF
J gene: TRBJ2-5
clone size: many
D gene: TRBD1
V gene: TRBV7-8

CDR3 DNA: TGTGCCAGCAGTTCAGGGGGGTGGTCCTACGAGCAGTACTTC
CDR3 protein: CASSSGGWSYEQYF
J gene: TRBJ2-7
clone size: many
D gene: -
V gene: TRBV27

CDR3 DNA: TGTGCCAGCAGTAGGGACGGGATTGGCTACGAGCAGTACTTC
CDR3 protein: CASSRDGIGYEQYF
J gene: TRBJ2-7
clone size: many
D gene: -
V gene: TRBV6-5

CDR3 DNA: TGTGCCATCAGCGAAGGGGGGGGCTCTGGAAACACCATATATTTT
CDR3 protein: CAISEGGGSGNTIYF
J gene: TRBJ1-3
clone size: many
D gene: -
V gene: TRBV10-3